The sequence of this TCR beta chain was determined in a study of CD8 T cells in Susac syndrome. The multiple sclerosis control group consisted of treatment-naive patients whose relapsing-remitting disease, which was either stable or active, fulfilled revised McDonald criteria. A quantity of about 0.5 to 1 ug RNA underwent reverse transcription using random hexamers. TCRdb passed the immunoSEQ multiplex PCR reads through MiXCR, listing each CDR3 protein once. Of 300,000 or so distinct CDR3 sequences in the sample, around 90% are singletons; the top ten hold roughly 0.07%. Germline CDR1 SEHNR, CDR2 FQNEAQ (reference sequence). There are 17 residues in the CDR3. V lost 3 bases and J 0 bases, leaving 15 bases between the germline ends.

The rearrangement uses TRBV7-9 and TRBJ2-1; D possibly corresponds to TRBD1 (8 bases). The sample comprised CD4+ T cells from PBMCs. This clonotype originated in a human donor with multiple sclerosis. CDR3 residues: CASSFPGGGSSYNEQFF. The DNA of the CDR3 is TGTGCCAGCAGCTTCCCAGGGGGCGGGAGCTCCTACAATGAGCAGTTCTTC. Combining the CDR3 with reference TRBV7-9 and TRBJ2-1 gives the whole variable domain DTGVSQNPRHKITKRGQNVTFRCDPISEHNRLYWYRQTLGQGPEFLTYFQNEAQLEKSRLLSDRFSAERPKGSFSTLEIQRTEQGDSAMYLCASSFPGGGSSYNEQFFGPGTRLTVL.